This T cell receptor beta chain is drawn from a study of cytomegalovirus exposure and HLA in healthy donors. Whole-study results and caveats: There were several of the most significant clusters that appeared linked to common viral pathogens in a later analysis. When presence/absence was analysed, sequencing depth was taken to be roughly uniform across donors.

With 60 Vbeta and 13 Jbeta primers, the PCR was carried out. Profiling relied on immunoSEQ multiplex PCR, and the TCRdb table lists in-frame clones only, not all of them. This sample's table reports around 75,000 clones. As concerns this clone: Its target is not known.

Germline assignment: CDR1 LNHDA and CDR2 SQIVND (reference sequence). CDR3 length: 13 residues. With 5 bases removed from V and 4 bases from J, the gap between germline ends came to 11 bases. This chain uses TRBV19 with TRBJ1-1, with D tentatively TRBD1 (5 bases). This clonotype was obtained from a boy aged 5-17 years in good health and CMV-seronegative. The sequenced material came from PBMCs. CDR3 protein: CASSQSRGTEAFF. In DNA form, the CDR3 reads TGTGCCAGTAGTCAGTCAAGGGGCACTGAAGCTTTCTTT.